Listed here is a single T cell receptor (beta chain). Its antigen is undetermined. Combining a sample-barcoded 5' primer with a J-beta primer mix, a second PCR ran for roughly 6 to 11 cycles. Every cDNA was tagged by a template-switch adaptor with 12 random nucleotides. MiXCR was run by TCRdb on the 5' RACE reads, yielding one entry per CDR3 protein. Here the sample spans some 550,000 distinct CDR3 sequences, more than 45% being singletons. These data are taken from a study of blood T cells in healthy people across ages. Drawing of peripheral blood yielded 8.5 to 10 milliliters from each donor. Overall study results and limits: PBMCs that were unsorted prevented a conclusive naive versus antigen-experienced comparison. Diversity was higher, and naive CD4+ cells more numerous, in long-lived donors than in aged donors.

Specimen: blood. This clonotype was sampled from an elderly man in good health.

CDR3 nucleotide sequence: TGTGCCAGCAGTCGTCGGACCATCGACGAGACCCAGTACTTC. Amino acids: CASSRRTIDETQYF. The chain combines TRBV6-2 or TRBV6-3 with TRBJ2-5; D remains unclear. CDR1 and CDR2 from the germline V gene are MNHEY and SVGEGT. V lost 5 bases to trimming and J lost 5 bases, with 15 bases between them. The CDR3 is made up of 14 amino acids.